This paragraph covers one T cell receptor (beta chain) sequence. Its target antigen remains unknown. Qualities for individual bases were not recorded, and no much larger clone is one base off. Four subsets defined by PD-1 and/or TIGIT were sorted from live CD3+CD8+TCRalphabeta+ cells on a BD FACSAria II cell sorter. To characterize relevance to anti-PD-1 therapy response, circulating CD8 T cells were sorted into four subsets based on PD-1 and TIGIT expression. From each sorted CD8 T-cell subset, both TCR alpha and TCR beta chains were sequenced. Peripheral blood was drawn before the first anti-PD-1 injection and after two and four injections. PBMCs were immediately isolated by Ficoll gradient centrifugation. Until use, PBMCs were kept cryopreserved in liquid nitrogen in RPMI containing roughly 20% FCS and around 9% DMSO. After thawing, PBMCs were stained with a viability dye and with antibodies against CD3, CD8alpha, TCRalphabeta, PD-1 and TIGIT. The RNeasy Kit was used to extract total RNA, and all samples had a RIN greater than 7.

These data come from a study of circulating CD8 cells and anti-PD-1 response in melanoma (dated by TCRdb to about 2020). Concerning the study at large: Patients received nivolumab intravenously at 3 mg/kg every 2 weeks. Of the roughly 13 patients in the melanoma cohort, anti-PD-1 was received as first-line therapy by seven patients, and prior targeted therapy or immunotherapy had been received by six patients. Patients with complete or partial responses were classified as responders, and patients with stable or progressive disease (RECIST v1.1) were classified as non-responders. The TCR repertoire analysis was performed on roughly 11 melanoma patients, comprising 7 non-responders and 4 responders. In on-treatment samples, a biotinylated anti-human IgG4 antibody was used to detect PD-1. Study-wide findings and limitations: Only baseline and M1 samples from a small cohort with few responders were used in the published TCR repertoire comparisons. The cohort included both treatment-naive and previously treated patients, and the authors noted that this mix could influence results. The DNEG repertoire had the highest diversity, the PD-1 and DPOS repertoires had similar and higher clonality, and the TIGIT repertoires had the lowest diversity. Since no tumor material could be accessed, the researchers instead assessed tumor reactivity using peptide assays on expanded sorted subsets. Because material was limited, most experiments were generally run without replicates. Repertoires were largely private between subsets, with under 7.5% of TRB clonotypes shared at M1; sharing was highest between DPOS and TIGIT.

Reading the germline V gene (reference sequence) gives CDR1 LNHDA and CDR2 SQIVND. Trimming costs V 1 base and J 3 bases, and their ends lie 12 bases apart. Including cysteine and phenylalanine, the CDR3 has 15 amino acids. Only the CDR3 part of the read is kept: 45 bases, read in frame from the first base. The data were produced on a NextSeq 500. TCR libraries were prepared from around 15 ng of total RNA with the QIAseq Immune Repertoire RNA Library Kit, Human TCR Panel. TCR libraries were sequenced on an Illumina NextSeq with a Mid Output V2 kit, using asymmetric 261x41 paired-end reads. Each TCR library was diluted to 4 nM, pooled, denatured and loaded at approximately 0.96 pM. The source study handled its data this way. TCR FASTQ files were processed in the QIAGEN GeneGlobe Data Analysis Center, and downstream analysis was performed in R 3.5.2. To get clonality, Shannon entropy was normalized by the log of the number of unique productive sequences and the result was subtracted from one. Fisher exact tests at 5% FDR, run separately within each subset, picked out TRA or TRB clonotypes whose abundance differed between baseline and M1. Clonotypes with differential abundance were classified as emerging, expanding, contracting or non-expanding/contracting. Repertoire overlap between patients was measured with Morisita's overlap index. The raw public reads went through TCRdb reprocessing: fastp at Q25, MiXCR clone calling, in-frame beta chains kept. Identical CDR3 proteins give one entry, which carries the most common genes and DNA. The authors' filters were not applied to this entry. This sample is represented by about 370 distinct CDR3 sequences; roughly an eighth of them were singletons. The ten largest make up roughly 46% of the sample.

Sequencing used CD8+ T cells from PBMCs, obtained at baseline or after one month of anti-PD-1 therapy (not recorded which). The TCR sequence derives from a human donor with melanoma. The donor label of this sample is uncertain. Some clones in this sample may be carry-over from other donors' samples. Recombination joined TRBV19 with TRBJ1-1; the D gene assignment is ambiguous. The DNA sequence reads TGTGCCAGTAGTATAGGGCCAGGAGGATACACTGAAGCTTTCTTT. This encodes CASSIGPGGYTEAFF.